This T cell receptor (beta chain) derives from a study of shared clonotypes between healthy human individuals. About the study: Per donor, CD8 memory used one plate, CD8 naive used two, CD4 memory used three and CD4 naive used three.

TCRdb's copy holds only in-frame clones and misses some; the assay was immunoSEQ multiplex PCR. This sample carries 2 million to 2.5 million clones, 85% to 95% of them seen once, and the ten largest clones take 0.3% to 0.4%. Study-level points and caveats: The diversity represented, both genetic and in exposure history, was limited by few donors. Depth of sequencing was expected to influence donor clonotype sharing.

This clone was detected once. Its antigen remains unidentified. Among the donors, all were Caucasian adults who lived in Nashville, Tennessee. The V and J ends lost 3 bases and 4 bases, in that order; junction bases with no gene match: 5. The CDR3 spans 15 residues. Germline V CDR1 and CDR2: SGHRS, YFSETQ. The sample was naive CD4+ T cells from PBMCs. As for subset: CD45RA+ positively selected. This clonotype originated in a man younger than 30 in good health. Some clones in this sample may be carry-over from other donors' samples. The chain has TRBV5-1 and TRBJ2-1, with 9 bases fitting TRBD2. The CDR3 DNA is TGCGCCAGCAGCTCAGCGGGAGGAATGTACAATGAGCAGTTCTTC. Translating gives CASSSAGGMYNEQFF.